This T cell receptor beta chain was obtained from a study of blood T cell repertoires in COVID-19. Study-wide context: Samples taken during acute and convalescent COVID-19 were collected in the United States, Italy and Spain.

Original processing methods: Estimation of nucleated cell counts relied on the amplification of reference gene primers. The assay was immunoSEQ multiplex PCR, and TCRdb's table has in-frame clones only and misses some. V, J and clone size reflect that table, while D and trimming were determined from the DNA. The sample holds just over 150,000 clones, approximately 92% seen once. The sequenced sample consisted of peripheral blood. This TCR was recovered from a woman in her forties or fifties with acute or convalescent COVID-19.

The CDR3 spells CASSPSPGQGANYGYTF. CDR3 bases: TGTGCCAGCTCACCCTCGCCCGGACAGGGAGCTAACTATGGCTACACCTTC. The genes are TRBV18 and TRBJ1-2; TRBD1 matches 8 bases. This CDR3 has 17 residues. CDR1 KGHSH and CDR2 LQKENI come from the germline V gene. The trim removed 3 bases at V and 0 bases at J, leaving 9 bases unmatched.